Detailed here is one T cell receptor beta chain. One end of the junction is discordant with germline, which a read error may explain. The sample belongs to a study of beta chain features in type 1 diabetes. Study-wide context: Age and gender were similar between patients and healthy donors, as were cell yields. Sorted cells from all samples, numbering 107,917,701, were examined.

Researchers reported sorting CD4+ naive, central memory, regulatory and stem cell-like memory cells via CD45RO/CCR7/CD25/CD127/CD95/CD27. Expressed TCRB transcripts were sequenced, since all the RNA that had been isolated was reverse transcribed. Produced via immunoSEQ multiplex PCR; TCRdb's table is partial and in-frame only. This sample has 400,000 to 550,000 clones, with about 10% found just once. The CDR3 totals 14 residues. Germline loops: CDR1 MGHRA, CDR2 YSYEKL. The rearrangement joins TRBV4-1 to TRBJ2-7; TRBD2 agrees at 10 bases. The receptor was derived from a woman aged 18 to 35 in good health. Sequencing input: naive CD4+ T cells from blood. The CDR3 spells CASRQAGGPGEQYF. CDR3 in DNA: TGCGCCAGCAGGCAAGCGGGAGGGCCGGGGGAGCAGTACTTC.